One sample yielded the 17 T cell receptor beta chains listed below, sequenced in a study of a mutant IDH1 vaccine in newly diagnosed glioma. Repertoires were generated with immunoSEQ multiplex PCR, while TCRdb's copy carries only in-frame clones and drops some. The data contain 80,000 to 100,000 clones, roughly 78% of them singletons. Time point given: baseline, week 1 (first vaccination visit). Stated treatment: pre-vaccination baseline after standard-of-care therapy. Sequencing was performed on PBMCs, taken from a glioma patient treated with radiotherapy, temozolomide or both. These receptors all stem from a man aged 35-49 years with glioma.

This clone has more than one count but fewer than ten. The genes are TRBV29-1 and TRBJ2-2, with D uncertain. This CDR3 is built from 11 residues. V was pared by 6 bases and J by 5 bases, with 7 bases between. Germline CDR1 is SQVTM and CDR2 is ANQGSEA. The CDR3 protein is CSVGTTGELFF. The CDR3 nucleotides are TGCAGCGTAGGCACAACCGGGGAGCTGTTTTTT.

This chain joins TRBV5-1 and TRBJ1-2, with D unclear. The CDR3 length is 14 residues. Trimming took 0 bases from V and 4 from J, leaving 10 bases between them. In germline, CDR1 is SGHRS, CDR2 YFSETQ. CDR3 DNA sequence: TGCGCCAGCAGCTTGGTGGAGCCGGGCTATGGCTACACCTTC. Translating it yields CASSLVEPGYGYTF.

The gene calls are TRBV2 and TRBJ2-7, with TRBD1 as a possible D gene (5 bases). V gave up 6 bases and J gave up 3 bases, with 15 bases separating them. The CDR3 length is 14 residues. The germline CDR1 and CDR2 sequences are SNHLY and FYNNEI. CDR3 coding DNA: TGTGCCAGCAGGGGCAGTGGGGCCGGCTACGAGCAGTACTTC. Amino acid sequence: CASRGSGAGYEQYF.

V is TRBV9 and J is TRBJ1-5; possible D gene TRBD1, 5 bases. This CDR3 spans 14 amino acids. The germline gives CDR1 SGDLS, CDR2 YYNGEE. Trimming removed 3 bases from V and 7 bases from J, with 14 bases in between. CDR3 region: CASSAQGDTQPQHF. The CDR3 DNA reads TGTGCCAGCAGCGCTCAGGGTGATACGCAGCCCCAGCATTTT.

The chain has TRBV2 and TRBJ2-1, with a weak D call TRBD1 (6 bases). V shed 6 bases and J shed 5 bases, with 14 bases lying between them. This CDR3 is 14 amino acids long. Germline assignment: CDR1 SNHLY and CDR2 FYNNEI. CDR3 residues: CASRDRQADNEQFF. The CDR3 DNA follows: TGTGCCAGCAGAGATAGACAGGCCGACAATGAGCAGTTCTTC.

The gene calls are TRBV10-3 and TRBJ2-1, with D hard to call. CDR1 is ENHRY and CDR2 is SYGVKD in the germline V gene. Trimming removed 6 bases from V and 6 bases from J, with 9 bases in between. The CDR3 is 12 residues long. This CDR3 reads CAIRPSGNEQFF. In nucleotides, the CDR3 is TGTGCCATCAGACCTTCCGGCAATGAGCAGTTCTTC.

The chain links TRBV9 to TRBJ2-5, with 13 bases that match TRBD2. Germline trimming cut 7 bases from V and 5 bases from J; bases unmatched to any gene: 11. The CDR3 runs 16 residues. Germline values: CDR1 SGDLS, CDR2 YYNGEE. DNA for the CDR3: TGTGCCAGCGGACCGGGACTAGCGGGACCCGGGGAGACCCAGTACTTC. Its protein is CASGPGLAGPGETQYF.

This chain links TRBV5-4 with TRBJ2-7; 7 nucleotides line up with TRBD1. The CDR3 spans 13 residues. Germline CDR1 is SGHNT and CDR2 is YYREEE (reference sequence). V dropped 5 bases and J dropped 2; count of bases not matched to a gene: 4. The CDR3 sequence: CASSWDRAYEQYF. The CDR3 DNA reads as TGTGCCAGCAGTTGGGACAGAGCCTACGAGCAGTACTTC.

The rearrangement joins TRBV5-1 to TRBJ2-1, with 7 bases that match TRBD1. Trimming removed 4 bases from V and 7 bases from J; junction bases left unmatched: 11. Per the germline V gene, CDR1 is SGHRS and CDR2 is YFSETQ. The CDR3 is 15 residues long. CDR3: CASSPTGVDGNEQFF. DNA for the CDR3: TGCGCCAGCAGCCCAACAGGGGTCGATGGGAATGAGCAGTTCTTC.

This clone turned up a few times. V usage is TRBV6-1 and J usage is TRBJ2-5, with D perhaps matching TRBD2 (5 bases). The CDR3 is 12 residues long. Per germline, CDR1 MNHNS and CDR2 SASEGT. The V end was cut by 4 bases, the J end by 7 bases, with 10 bases between. For the CDR3, the DNA is TGTGCCAGCAGTGCAGGACTGGGGACCCAGTACTTC. Protein: CASSAGLGTQYF.

This clone was seen more than once but under ten times. CDR3 protein: CASSQVAGGGQPQHF. The CDR3 region has the DNA TGCGCCAGCAGCCAAGTGGCAGGGGGTGGCCAGCCCCAGCATTTT. The chain combines TRBV4-1 with TRBJ1-5; 7 nucleotides line up with TRBD1. Germline V gene lookup returns CDR1 MGHRA and CDR2 YSYEKL. CDR3 size: 15 residues. The ends lost 1 base at V and 7 bases at J; junction bases unmatched: 7.

J is TRBJ1-4 and V is TRBV7-9; D is uncertain. The V and J ends lost 0 bases and 8 bases respectively, with 7 bases between them. Germline loops: CDR1 SEHNR, CDR2 FQNEAQ (reference sequence). The CDR3 consists of 13 residues. In nucleotides, the CDR3 is TGTGCCAGCAGCTTAGCGGCAGGCGAAAAACTGTTTTTT. This encodes CASSLAAGEKLFF.

The V call is TRBV19, the J call TRBJ2-3; D is perhaps TRBD1 or TRBD2 (5 bases each). Trimming removed 3 bases from V and 4 bases from J, with 14 bases in between. The CDR3 contains 15 residues. The germline V gene has CDR1 LNHDA and CDR2 SQIVND (reference sequence). Here the CDR3 reads CASSIGQGSADTQYF. In DNA, the CDR3 is TGTGCCAGTAGTATTGGGCAGGGTAGCGCAGATACGCAGTATTTT.

Of note for this clone: Germline is not matched at one junction end, which may reflect a read error. The genes are TRBV6-1 and TRBJ1-6; TRBD1 aligns across 11 bases. The CDR3 has 18 residues. Germline lookup yields CDR1 MNHNS and CDR2 SASEGT. CDR3 bases: TGTGCCAGCAATGAAAGGACAGGGGGCTTTCGGGTATACTCACCCCTCCACTTT. This translates into CASNERTGGFRVYSPLHF.

This clone was detected a few times. The rearrangement links TRBV11-3 to TRBJ2-5; possibly TRBD1 for D (6 bases). The CDR3 consists of 15 residues. Germline lookup yields CDR1 SGHNT and CDR2 YENEEA. V was pared by 5 bases and J by 2 bases, with 15 bases between. For the CDR3, the DNA is TGTGCCAGCAGCCTTATCCCCGGGACACAAGAGACCCAGTACTTC. As protein: CASSLIPGTQETQYF.

The chain employs TRBV19 and TRBJ2-3; 14 positions match TRBD2. Per germline, CDR1 LNHDA and CDR2 SQIVND (reference sequence). The trim removed 1 base at V and 3 bases at J, leaving 3 bases unmatched. The CDR3 runs to 17 residues. The CDR3 protein is CASSIGTSGRLTDTQYF. Written as DNA, the CDR3 is TGTGCCAGTAGTATAGGGACTAGCGGGAGGTTGACAGATACGCAGTATTTT.

This clone was recorded only once. The genes are TRBV6-5 and TRBJ1-2; no firm D call. This CDR3 has 14 amino acids. Trimming left V 6 bases short and J 8 bases short, with 19 bases between. Germline V lookup: CDR1 MNHEY, CDR2 SVGAGI. The CDR3 is CASSDDSNYVGYTF. CDR3 nucleotides: TGTGCCAGCAGCGACGACTCTAACTATGTCGGCTACACCTTC.